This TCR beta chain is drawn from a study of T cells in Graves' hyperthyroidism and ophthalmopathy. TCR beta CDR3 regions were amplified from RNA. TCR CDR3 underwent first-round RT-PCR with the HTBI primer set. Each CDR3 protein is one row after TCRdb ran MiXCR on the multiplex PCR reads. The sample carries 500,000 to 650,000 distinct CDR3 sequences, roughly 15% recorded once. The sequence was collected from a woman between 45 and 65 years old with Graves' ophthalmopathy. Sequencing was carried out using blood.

The CDR3 coding sequence is TGTGCCAGCAGCGTAGAAGTGGGCTCTGGAAACACCATATATTTT. Amino acids: CASSVEVGSGNTIYF. The chain carries TRBV9 and TRBJ1-3; D remains ambiguous. The CDR3 consists of 15 residues. In germline, CDR1 is SGDLS, CDR2 YYNGEE. Deletions cut 0 bases from V and 0 bases from J, with 7 bases between.